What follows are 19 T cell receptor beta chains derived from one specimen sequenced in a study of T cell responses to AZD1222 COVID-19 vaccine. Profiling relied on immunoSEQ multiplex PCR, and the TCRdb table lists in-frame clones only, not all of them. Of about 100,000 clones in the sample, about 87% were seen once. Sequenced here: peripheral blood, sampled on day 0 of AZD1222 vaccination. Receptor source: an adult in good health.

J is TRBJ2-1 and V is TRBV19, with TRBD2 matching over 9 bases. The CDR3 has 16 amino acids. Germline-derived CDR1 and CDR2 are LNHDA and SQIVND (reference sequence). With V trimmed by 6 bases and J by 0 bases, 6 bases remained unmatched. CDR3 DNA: TGTGCCAGTAGGACTAGCGGATCCCTCTCCTACAATGAGCAGTTCTTC. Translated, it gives CASRTSGSLSYNEQFF.

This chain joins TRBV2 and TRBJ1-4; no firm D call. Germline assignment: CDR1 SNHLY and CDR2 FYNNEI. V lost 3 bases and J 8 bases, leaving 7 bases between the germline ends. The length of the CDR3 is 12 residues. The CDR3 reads CASSDPEEKLFF. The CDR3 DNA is TGTGCCAGCAGTGATCCAGAGGAAAAACTGTTTTTT.

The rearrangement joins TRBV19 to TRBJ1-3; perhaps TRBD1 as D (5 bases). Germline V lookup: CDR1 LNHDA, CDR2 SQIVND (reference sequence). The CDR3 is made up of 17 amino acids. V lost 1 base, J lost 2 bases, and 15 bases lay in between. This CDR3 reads CASSIGWAAGTGNTIYF. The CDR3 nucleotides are TGTGCCAGTAGTATAGGTTGGGCGGCAGGGACTGGAAACACCATATATTTT.

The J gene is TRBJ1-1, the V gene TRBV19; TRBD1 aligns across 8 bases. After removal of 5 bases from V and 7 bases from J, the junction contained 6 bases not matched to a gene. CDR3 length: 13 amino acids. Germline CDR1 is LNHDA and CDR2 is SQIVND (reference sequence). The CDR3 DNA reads TGTGCCAGTAGTCATACAGGGGGTGGTGAAGCTTTCTTT. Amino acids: CASSHTGGGEAFF. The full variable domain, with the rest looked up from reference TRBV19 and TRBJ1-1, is DGGITQSPKYLFRKEGQNVTLSCEQNLNHDAMYWYRQDPGQGLRLIYYSQIVNDFQKGDIAEGYSVSREKKESFPLTVTSAQKNPTAFYLCASSHTGGGEAFFGQGTRLTVV.

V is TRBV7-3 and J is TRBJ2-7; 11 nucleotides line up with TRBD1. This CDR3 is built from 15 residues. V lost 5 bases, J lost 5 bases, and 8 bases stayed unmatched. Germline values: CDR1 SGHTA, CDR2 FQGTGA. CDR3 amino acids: CASSPGQGASHEQYF. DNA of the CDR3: TGTGCCAGCAGCCCTGGACAGGGGGCTTCCCACGAGCAGTACTTC.

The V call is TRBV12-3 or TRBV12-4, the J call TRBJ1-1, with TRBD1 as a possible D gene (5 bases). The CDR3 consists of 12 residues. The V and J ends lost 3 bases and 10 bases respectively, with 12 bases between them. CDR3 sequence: CASSFLREVAFF. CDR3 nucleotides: TGTGCCAGCAGTTTCCTCAGGGAGGTAGCTTTCTTT.

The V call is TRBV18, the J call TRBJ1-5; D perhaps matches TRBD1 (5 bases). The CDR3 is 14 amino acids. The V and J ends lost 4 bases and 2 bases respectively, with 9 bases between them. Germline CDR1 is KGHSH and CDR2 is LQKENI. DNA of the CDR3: TGTGCCAGCTCACTCAGGGCACGCAATCAGCCCCAGCATTTT. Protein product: CASSLRARNQPQHF.

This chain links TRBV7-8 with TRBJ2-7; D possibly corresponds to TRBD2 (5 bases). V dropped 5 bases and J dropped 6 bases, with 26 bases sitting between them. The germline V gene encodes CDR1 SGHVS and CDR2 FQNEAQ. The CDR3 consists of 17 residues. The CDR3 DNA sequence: TGTGCCAGCAGCCCTCCGGAGGTGGACGCTCTCTTTGGCGAGCAGTACTTC. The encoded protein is CASSPPEVDALFGEQYF.

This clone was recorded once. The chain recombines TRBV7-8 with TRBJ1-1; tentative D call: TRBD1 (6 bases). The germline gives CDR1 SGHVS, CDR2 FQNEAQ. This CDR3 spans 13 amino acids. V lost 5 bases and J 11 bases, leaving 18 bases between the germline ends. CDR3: CASSPDRLRRAFF. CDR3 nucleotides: TGTGCCAGCAGCCCGGACAGACTCAGGCGGGCTTTCTTT.

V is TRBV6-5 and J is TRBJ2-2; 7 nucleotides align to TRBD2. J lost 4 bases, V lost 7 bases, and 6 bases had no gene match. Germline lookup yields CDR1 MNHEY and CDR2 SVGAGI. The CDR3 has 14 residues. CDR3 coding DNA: TGTGCCAGCACCGTGGGACTACCCACCGGGGAGCTGTTTTTT. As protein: CASTVGLPTGELFF.

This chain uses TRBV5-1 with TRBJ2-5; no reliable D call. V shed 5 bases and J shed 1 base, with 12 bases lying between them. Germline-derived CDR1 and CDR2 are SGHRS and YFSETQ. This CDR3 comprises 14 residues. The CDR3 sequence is CASSRWGGQETQYF. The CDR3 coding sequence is TGCGCCAGCAGTCGTTGGGGTGGCCAAGAGACCCAGTACTTC.

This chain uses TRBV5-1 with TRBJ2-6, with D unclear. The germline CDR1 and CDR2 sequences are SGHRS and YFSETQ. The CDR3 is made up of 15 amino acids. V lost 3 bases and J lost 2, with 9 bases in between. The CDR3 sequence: CASSYQSTGANVLTF. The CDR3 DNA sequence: TGCGCCAGCAGCTACCAGTCCACTGGGGCCAACGTCCTGACTTTC.

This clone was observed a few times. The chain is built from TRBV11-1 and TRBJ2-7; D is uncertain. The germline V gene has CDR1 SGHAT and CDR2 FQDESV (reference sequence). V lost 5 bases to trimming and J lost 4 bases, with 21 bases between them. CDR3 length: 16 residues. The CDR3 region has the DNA TGTGCCAGCAGCCTGAGGACCCGGAACAGACATTACGAGCAGTACTTC. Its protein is CASSLRTRNRHYEQYF.

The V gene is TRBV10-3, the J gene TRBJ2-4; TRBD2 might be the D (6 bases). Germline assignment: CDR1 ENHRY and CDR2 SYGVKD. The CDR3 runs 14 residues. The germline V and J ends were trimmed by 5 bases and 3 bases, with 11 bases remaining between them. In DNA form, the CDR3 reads TGTGCCATCAGTCCAGGTAGCGGCAAAAACATTCAGTACTTC. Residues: CAISPGSGKNIQYF.

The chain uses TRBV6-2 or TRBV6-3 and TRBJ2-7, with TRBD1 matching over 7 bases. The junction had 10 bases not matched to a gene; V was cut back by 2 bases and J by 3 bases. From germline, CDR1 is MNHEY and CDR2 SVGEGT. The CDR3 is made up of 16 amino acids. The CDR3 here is CASSYEGQRGRYEQYF. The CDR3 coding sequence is TGTGCCAGCAGTTACGAGGGACAGCGAGGGCGCTACGAGCAGTACTTC.

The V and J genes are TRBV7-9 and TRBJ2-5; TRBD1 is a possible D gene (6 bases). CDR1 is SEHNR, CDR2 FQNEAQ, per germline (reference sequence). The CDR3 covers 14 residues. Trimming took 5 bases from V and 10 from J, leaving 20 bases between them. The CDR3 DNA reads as TGTGCCAGCAGCCTCGAGGGGGTTTCGGATGGCCAGTACTTC. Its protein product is CASSLEGVSDGQYF.

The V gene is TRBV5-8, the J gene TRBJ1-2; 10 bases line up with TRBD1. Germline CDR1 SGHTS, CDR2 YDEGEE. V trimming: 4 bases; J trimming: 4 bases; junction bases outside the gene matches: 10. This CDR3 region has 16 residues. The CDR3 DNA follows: TGTGCCAGCAGCCCCTTTGGGACAGGGGACATCTATGGCTACACCTTC. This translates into CASSPFGTGDIYGYTF.

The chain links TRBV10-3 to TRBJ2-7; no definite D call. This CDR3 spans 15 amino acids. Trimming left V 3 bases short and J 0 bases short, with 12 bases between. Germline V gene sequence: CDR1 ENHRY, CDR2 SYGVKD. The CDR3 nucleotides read TGTGCCATCAGTGAAACGGCATCTTCCTCCTACGAGCAGTACTTC. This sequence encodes CAISETASSSYEQYF.

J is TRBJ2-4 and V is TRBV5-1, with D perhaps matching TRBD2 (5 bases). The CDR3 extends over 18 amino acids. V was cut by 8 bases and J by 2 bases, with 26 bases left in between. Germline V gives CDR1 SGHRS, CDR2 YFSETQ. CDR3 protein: CARVEGGPRSLPKNIQYF. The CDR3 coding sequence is TGCGCCAGGGTAGAGGGCGGACCCCGGTCATTACCCAAAAACATTCAGTACTTC.